This entry lists 28 T cell receptor beta chains sequenced from one sample in a study of shared clonotypes between healthy human individuals. Assay used: immunoSEQ multiplex PCR; TCRdb lists only in-frame clones, some missing. The sample has 900,000 to 1,200,000 clones, about four fifths seen once. Sample: memory CD4+ T cells from PBMCs. As for subset: CD45RA-negative fraction. These receptors were obtained from a man between 18 and 29 years old in good health. Some clones in this sample may be carry-over from other donors' samples.

The gene calls are TRBV7-8 and TRBJ2-3, with TRBD2 identical over 7 bases. Losses at the gene ends were 1 base for V and 6 bases for J; bases not matched to a gene: 7. Germline CDR1 reads SGHVS; CDR2 reads FQNEAQ. The CDR3 consists of 15 residues. CDR3 nucleotide sequence: TGTGCCAGCAGCTTAGGCGGGAGTACCGGCGATACGCAGTATTTT. Translation gives CASSLGGSTGDTQYF.

This clone was seen more than once but under ten times. This chain uses TRBV10-3 with TRBJ1-5, with D possibly being TRBD1 (6 bases). This CDR3 region has 14 residues. V was clipped by 2 bases and J by 6 bases, with 11 bases between them. Germline CDR1 and CDR2: ENHRY and SYGVKD. This CDR3 reads CAISENGQSQPQHF. The CDR3 DNA reads TGTGCCATCAGTGAGAACGGACAGAGTCAGCCCCAGCATTTT.

The chain carries TRBV6-6 and TRBJ1-4, with TRBD1 matching 7 bases. Germline loops: CDR1 MNHNY, CDR2 SVGAGI (reference sequence). This CDR3 contains 14 residues. Germline trimming cut 5 bases from V and 5 bases from J; bases unmatched to any gene: 5. The CDR3 here is CASSRQGLNEKLFF. The DNA of the CDR3 is TGTGCCAGCAGTAGACAGGGACTGAATGAAAAACTGTTTTTT.

This chain joins TRBV28 and TRBJ1-2; maybe TRBD1 (6 bases). This CDR3 spans 13 amino acids. CDR1 is MDHEN and CDR2 is SYDVKM in the germline V gene. With 3 bases removed from V and 13 bases from J, the gap between germline ends came to 18 bases. This CDR3 reads CASSFHGGTSATF. Here the CDR3 DNA reads TGTGCCAGCAGTTTTCACGGGGGGACATCCGCCACCTTC.

The chain combines TRBV4-2 with TRBJ2-3; the match to TRBD2 covers 10 bases. This CDR3 has 14 amino acids. The germline CDR1 and CDR2 sequences are LGHNA and YNFKEQ. Germline trimming cut 6 bases from V and 4 bases from J; bases unmatched to any gene: 4. The CDR3 here is CASRLAGMPDTQYF. The CDR3, as DNA: TGTGCCAGCAGACTAGCGGGAATGCCAGATACGCAGTATTTT.

In nucleotides, the CDR3 is TGTGCCAGCAGCTTAGGCTTGGGGCTACAAGAGACCCAGTACTTC. This codes for CASSLGLGLQETQYF. The rearrangement uses TRBV7-7 and TRBJ2-5; possibly TRBD1 for D (5 bases). With 1 base removed from V and 2 bases from J, the gap between germline ends came to 11 bases. CDR3 length: 15 amino acids. The germline gives CDR1 SSHAT, CDR2 FNYEAQ (reference sequence).

This clone was found once. The chain has TRBV7-9 and TRBJ2-2; D is possibly TRBD2 (6 bases). CDR1 is SEHNR, CDR2 FQNEAQ, per germline (reference sequence). V was cut by 4 bases and J by 5 bases, with 14 bases left in between. The length of the CDR3 is 15 residues. In DNA form, the CDR3 reads TGTGCCAGCAGCTACCTAAGCGGGCCTACCGGGGAGCTGTTTTTT. This encodes CASSYLSGPTGELFF.

The chain carries TRBV11-2 and TRBJ2-1; perhaps TRBD2 as D (5 bases). Trimming removed 6 bases at V and 1 base at J, with 16 bases between. The germline gives CDR1 SGHAT, CDR2 FQNNGV. CDR3 length: 16 amino acids. The CDR3 is CASRPIRSVSYNEQFF. In DNA form, the CDR3 reads TGTGCCAGCAGACCCATCCGTAGCGTTTCCTACAATGAGCAGTTCTTC.

This clone was counted many times. The sample contains more than one DNA sequence encoding this CDR3. V is TRBV7-2 and J is TRBJ2-5; no clear D gene. This CDR3 contains 13 residues. The germline CDR1 and CDR2 sequences are SGHTA and FQGNSA. Trimming left V 1 base short and J 5 bases short, with 8 bases between. The CDR3 region has the DNA TGTGCCAGCAGCTTAGTTGGTTCGGAGACCCAGTACTTC. Protein: CASSLVGSETQYF.

This chain connects TRBV28 to TRBJ1-2, with 8 bases matching TRBD1. With V trimmed by 3 bases and J by 7 bases, 7 bases remained unmatched. This CDR3 region has 14 residues. In germline, CDR1 is MDHEN, CDR2 SYDVKM. CDR3 sequence: CASSFWQGAGGYTF. CDR3 nucleotides: TGTGCCAGCAGTTTTTGGCAGGGGGCCGGTGGCTACACCTTC.

The chain is built from TRBV5-4 and TRBJ1-2, with 7 bases that match TRBD1. V dropped 3 bases and J dropped 7; count of bases not matched to a gene: 3. The CDR3 is 12 amino acids. Germline V CDR1 and CDR2: SGHNT, YYREEE (reference sequence). In DNA form, the CDR3 reads TGTGCCAGCAGCTCTGACAGGGTTGGCTACACCTTC. The encoded protein is CASSSDRVGYTF.

The rearrangement uses TRBV9 and TRBJ1-5; D might be TRBD1 (6 bases). Between the trimmed V and J ends, which lost 4 bases and 4 bases, there was a span of 12 bases. Germline CDR1 reads SGDLS; CDR2 reads YYNGEE. This CDR3 has 14 residues. CDR3 nucleotides: TGTGCCAGCAGCCCTGGGGGCCAGAATCAGCCCCAGCATTTT. It yields the protein CASSPGGQNQPQHF.

This rearrangement joins TRBV2 to TRBJ2-5; D possibly corresponds to TRBD1 (10 bases). The V and J ends lost 7 bases and 5 bases respectively, with 38 bases between them. In germline, CDR1 is SNHLY, CDR2 FYNNEI. The length of the CDR3 is 21 residues. CDR3 DNA sequence: TGTGCCAGCAAAGACCTCCCGGGACAGGGGATAACCGGGACTAGCTACGAGACCCAGTACTTC. Protein product: CASKDLPGQGITGTSYETQYF.

This chain joins TRBV5-4 and TRBJ2-7; perhaps TRBD2 as D (5 bases). Germline loops: CDR1 SGHNT, CDR2 YYREEE (reference sequence). CDR3 length: 16 amino acids. V shed 0 bases and J shed 2 bases, with 15 bases lying between them. The CDR3 DNA is TGTGCCAGCAGCTTGGACAATAGCGCAGCTGCCTACGAGCAGTACTTC. It translates to CASSLDNSAAAYEQYF. Looking up the rest from reference TRBV5-4 and TRBJ2-7 gives the full variable domain: ETGVTQSPTHLIKTRGQQVTLRCSSQSGHNTVSWYQQALGQGPQFIFQYYREEENGRGNFPPRFSGLQFPNYSSELNVNALELDDSALYLCASSLDNSAAAYEQYFGPGTRLTVT.

The gene calls are TRBV18 and TRBJ2-1; TRBD1 is a possible D gene (6 bases). Germline V gene lookup returns CDR1 KGHSH and CDR2 LQKENI. V lost 2 bases and J lost 7, with 9 bases in between. This CDR3 is built from 13 residues. The CDR3 loop reads CASSPSQGNEQFF. CDR3 bases: TGTGCCAGCTCACCATCTCAGGGGAATGAGCAGTTCTTC.

The V call is TRBV5-1, the J call TRBJ2-7; 10 nucleotides match TRBD1. The length of the CDR3 is 15 residues. Per germline, CDR1 SGHRS and CDR2 YFSETQ. V shed 3 bases and J 7 bases; nucleotides not matched to a gene: 10. The CDR3 is CASSYYRDRGNEQYF. CDR3 in DNA: TGCGCCAGCAGCTACTACCGGGACAGGGGTAATGAGCAGTACTTC.

The rearrangement links TRBV6-1 to TRBJ2-7; the D is unclear. V was shortened by 3 bases and J by 2 bases, with 5 bases between the two germline ends. Germline-derived CDR1 and CDR2 are MNHNS and SASEGT. This CDR3 region has 12 residues. The DNA of the CDR3 is TGTGCCAGCAGTGACGGAACCTACGAGCAGTACTTC. This sequence encodes CASSDGTYEQYF.

This chain uses TRBV27 with TRBJ1-2; 12 positions agree with TRBD1. The CDR3 contains 17 residues. J lost 8 bases, V lost 5 bases, and 15 bases had no gene match. CDR1 is MNHEY and CDR2 is SMNVEV in the germline V gene (reference sequence). CDR3 amino acids: CASSPLGTGGLSNGYTF. The CDR3 DNA sequence: TGTGCCAGCAGTCCCCTCGGGACAGGGGGCCTGTCGAACGGCTACACCTTC.

The gene calls are TRBV9 and TRBJ2-7; a possible D gene is TRBD1 (8 bases). The CDR3 has 16 amino acids. Germline V lookup: CDR1 SGDLS, CDR2 YYNGEE. Trimming shortened V by 4 bases and J by 2 bases, and 19 bases separated the two germline ends. The CDR3 reads CASSPRGGQATYEQYF. For the CDR3, the DNA is TGTGCCAGCAGCCCCCGCGGGGGACAGGCGACCTACGAGCAGTACTTC.

This chain uses TRBV4-2 with TRBJ2-7; 7 nucleotides align to TRBD1. CDR3 length: 16 amino acids. Germline assignment: CDR1 LGHNA and CDR2 YNFKEQ. Trimming at V came to 0 bases and at J to 2 bases, leaving 7 bases not matched to a gene. CDR3 in amino acids: CASSQDWRQGPYEQYF. As DNA, the CDR3 is TGTGCCAGCAGCCAAGATTGGCGACAGGGCCCCTACGAGCAGTACTTC.

This clone turned up a few times. A read error may be the cause here, since a much bigger clone is one base away. The rearrangement uses TRBV30 and TRBJ2-5, with 8 nucleotides matching TRBD2. The CDR3 sequence is 14 residues long. CDR1 is GTSNPN, CDR2 SVGIG, per germline (reference sequence). After removal of 0 bases from V and 11 bases from J, the junction contained 11 bases not matched to a gene. The CDR3 spells CAWSVGGGSYGQYF. The CDR3 region has the DNA TGTGCCTGGAGTGTTGGCGGGGGGTCCTACGGGCAGTACTTC.

The chain is built from TRBV18 and TRBJ2-2, with a weak D call TRBD1 (6 bases). Trimming took off 6 bases at V and 0 bases at J, with 11 bases between the two ends. There are 15 residues in the CDR3. Looked up from germline, CDR1 is KGHSH and CDR2 is LQKENI. This CDR3 is CASSRTAPNTGELFF. The CDR3, as DNA: TGTGCCAGCTCCAGGACAGCTCCGAACACCGGGGAGCTGTTTTTT. The whole variable domain, remainder taken from reference TRBV18 and TRBJ2-2, is NAGVMQNPRHLVRRRGQEARLRCSPMKGHSHVYWYRQLPEEGLKFMVYLQKENIIDESGMPKERFSAEFPKEGPSILRIQQVVRGDSAAYFCASSRTAPNTGELFFGEGSRLTVL.

The rearrangement links TRBV21-1 to TRBJ1-1; no check of the table's D call, TRBD1, against the DNA was made. TRBV21-1 is a pseudogene. The CDR3 runs to 12 residues. This CDR3 is CASTRDRDGAFF. DNA of the CDR3: TGTGCCAGCACCCGGGACAGGGACGGAGCTTTCTTT.

The V gene is TRBV6-1, the J gene TRBJ2-2; the D is unclear. Germline CDR1 MNHNS, CDR2 SASEGT. The CDR3 consists of 17 residues. With 2 bases removed from V and 3 bases from J, the gap between germline ends came to 16 bases. The CDR3, as DNA: TGTGCCAGCAGTGAATTTCGAGGAGCCCTCTACACCGGGGAGCTGTTTTTT. The encoded protein is CASSEFRGALYTGELFF.

This chain joins TRBV18 and TRBJ2-5; D is undetermined. CDR1 is KGHSH, CDR2 LQKENI, per germline. The CDR3 is 14 residues long. The germline V and J ends were trimmed by 5 bases and 0 bases, with 10 bases remaining between them. The CDR3, as DNA: TGTGCCAGCTCATACCTCGATAACCAAGAGACCCAGTACTTC. The encoded protein is CASSYLDNQETQYF.

This clone was counted only a few times. The V and J genes are TRBV7-2 and TRBJ2-7; no firm D call. CDR1 SGHTA and CDR2 FQGNSA come from the germline V gene. The CDR3 extends over 16 amino acids. Between the trimmed V and J ends, which lost 3 bases and 2 bases, there was a span of 17 bases. The CDR3 region has the DNA TGTGCCAGCAGCTTGGCATTACCACCTCCCCCCTACGAGCAGTACTTC. Translation: CASSLALPPPPYEQYF.

The chain uses TRBV4-1 and TRBJ2-3, with 7 bases lining up with TRBD1. The CDR3 loop spans 15 amino acids. CDR1 is MGHRA and CDR2 is YSYEKL in the germline V gene. V lost 6 bases, J lost 4 bases, and 10 bases stayed unmatched. CDR3 bases: TGCGCCAGCAGTCAGGTCAGACAGGGTTCAGATACGCAGTATTTT. It specifies CASSQVRQGSDTQYF.

This chain links TRBV10-3 with TRBJ1-4, with TRBD1 matching 7 bases. Germline assignment: CDR1 ENHRY and CDR2 SYGVKD. The CDR3 contains 14 residues. J lost 8 bases, V lost 3 bases, and 6 bases had no gene match. DNA of the CDR3: TGTGCCATCAGTGAACAGGGGTCGGGGGAAAAACTGTTTTTT. Encoded protein: CAISEQGSGEKLFF.